Detailed here is one T cell receptor beta chain. This specimen comes from a study of blood T cell repertoires in COVID-19. Overall study: PBMCs, B-cell-depleted T cells, or T cells were the source of the cDNA or gDNA that made up the material.

Original processing methods: Amplification of reference gene primers provided the estimated nucleated cell counts. Here immunoSEQ multiplex PCR was the method, and the copy in TCRdb shows in-frame clones only, minus some. V, J and clone size reflect that table, while D and trimming were determined from the DNA. The sample shows about 320,000 clones, approximately 85% of them seen only once. The CDR3 is 13 residues long. Germline CDR1 SGHTA, CDR2 FQGTGA. The V end lost 2 bases, the J end lost 4 bases, and 5 bases lay between the germline ends. The source of this sequence is a human donor in a cohort sampled during active COVID-19. The chain has TRBV7-3 and TRBJ2-2, with a weak D call TRBD1 (5 bases). The sequenced sample consisted of peripheral blood. The chain's CDR3 is CASSLQGTGELFF. Here the CDR3 DNA reads TGTGCCAGCAGCTTACAGGGCACCGGGGAGCTGTTTTTT. Drawing the rest from reference TRBV7-3 and TRBJ2-2, the complete variable domain is GAGVSQTPSNKVTEKGKYVELRCDPISGHTALYWYRQSLGQGPEFLIYFQGTGAADDSGLPNDRFFAVRPEGSVSTLKIQRTERGDSAVYLCASSLQGTGELFFGEGSRLTVL.